The 22 T cell receptor beta chains in this list originate from one sample, sequenced in a study of T-cell memory formation after mild COVID-19 (dated by TCRdb to the early 2020s). The library relied on 5' RACE. Sequencing was performed on an Illumina NovaSeq 6000. Using fastp at Q25 and MiXCR, TCRdb reprocessed the public reads and kept productive beta chains. CDR3 protein duplicates are merged, each entry listing the most common genes and DNA. The sample yields 300,000 to 350,000 distinct CDR3 sequences; approximately 15% were counted once. The top ten clones comprise 21% of the sample. Input material: PBMCs or a T cell subset sorted from them (not recorded which). The receptors were gathered from a man aged 18-30 years who had mild COVID-19 (a few samples of this study predate the infection). The sample titles of this study are shuffled in the database, so cell type and time point are left out; the donor was told from shared clones.

This chain links TRBV28 with TRBJ2-3; D is possibly TRBD1 or TRBD2 (5 bases each). CDR3 size: 13 residues. V lost 7 bases, J lost 4 bases, and 12 bases lay in between. Germline V gene sequence: CDR1 MDHEN, CDR2 SYDVKM. CDR3: CASTRVGADTQYF. DNA for the CDR3: TGTGCCAGCACCCGGGTGGGGGCAGATACGCAGTATTTT.

The J gene is TRBJ2-3, the V gene TRBV19; the D is unclear. Trimming removed 1 base at V and 1 base at J, with 3 bases between. Germline V gene sequence: CDR1 LNHDA, CDR2 SQIVND (reference sequence). The CDR3 is made up of 13 amino acids. The CDR3 nucleotides read TGTGCCAGTAGTATAGTCGGCACAGATACGCAGTATTTT. Amino acids: CASSIVGTDTQYF.

This sequence joins TRBV4-1 and TRBJ2-7; D is possibly TRBD1 (5 bases). The CDR3 length is 15 residues. With 5 bases removed from V and 2 bases from J, the gap between germline ends came to 16 bases. Germline lookup yields CDR1 MGHRA and CDR2 YSYEKL. The CDR3 region is CASSEGTGLAYEQYF. The CDR3 nucleotides are TGCGCCAGCAGCGAAGGTACAGGATTGGCCTACGAGCAGTACTTC.

This clonotype showed up just a few times. The rearrangement joins TRBV4-3 to TRBJ2-7, with D unclear. The germline V and J ends were trimmed by 0 bases and 3 bases, with 9 bases remaining between them. Germline V lookup: CDR1 LGHNA, CDR2 YSLEER. This CDR3 is built from 14 residues. The CDR3 region is CASSQELGFYEQYF. DNA for the CDR3: TGCGCCAGCAGCCAAGAACTCGGGTTCTACGAGCAGTACTTC.

This clonotype was picked up a small number of times. The V and J genes are TRBV15 and TRBJ2-1; TRBD1 might be the D (6 bases). Germline values: CDR1 LNHNV, CDR2 YYDKDF (reference sequence). CDR3 length: 15 amino acids. Trimming left V 0 bases short and J 1 base short, with 7 bases between. The CDR3 region is CATSREGTSYNEQFF. The CDR3 region has the DNA TGTGCCACCAGCAGAGAGGGGACATCCTACAATGAGCAGTTCTTC.

The chain has TRBV10-3 and TRBJ2-3; 13 bases align to TRBD2. CDR1 is ENHRY and CDR2 is SYGVKD in the germline V gene. The CDR3 runs 16 residues. V was pared by 2 bases and J by 8 bases, with 7 bases of the junction left unmatched. The CDR3 DNA follows: TGTGCCATCAGTGAGGGACTAGCGGGGGACCGCGGTACGCAGTATTTT. Protein product: CAISEGLAGDRGTQYF.

V and J are TRBV15 and TRBJ1-2, with a weak D call TRBD1 (6 bases). CDR1 LNHNV and CDR2 YYDKDF come from the germline V gene (reference sequence). The CDR3 totals 14 residues. V was pared by 0 bases and J by 4 bases, with 9 bases between. CDR3 region: CATSRDRTAYGYTF. CDR3 bases: TGTGCCACCAGCAGAGACCGGACAGCCTATGGCTACACCTTC.

This clonotype appeared a few times. This chain uses TRBV12-3 or TRBV12-4 with TRBJ1-5; D call uncertain. CDR3 length equals 15 residues. Trimming took off 3 bases at V and 5 bases at J, with 14 bases between the two ends. The CDR3 DNA is TGTGCCAGCAGTTTGAATCACGACCCCGATCAGCCCCAGCATTTT. Its translation: CASSLNHDPDQPQHF.

This clonotype was detected a few times. The chain uses TRBV20-1 and TRBJ2-3; weak D call: TRBD2 (5 bases). The germline CDR1 and CDR2 sequences are DFQATT and SNEGSKA (reference sequence). With 0 bases removed from V and 2 bases from J, the gap between germline ends came to 9 bases. This CDR3 has 14 amino acids. The DNA of the CDR3 is TGCAGTGCTAGAGACGAGGACTTCACAGATACGCAGTATTTT. Translation: CSARDEDFTDTQYF.

In this sample, this clonotype turned up a few times. J is TRBJ1-1 and V is TRBV6-2 or TRBV6-3; 7 positions agree with TRBD1. CDR1 MNHEY and CDR2 SVGEGT come from the germline V gene. The CDR3 covers 15 residues. V shed 0 bases and J 1 base; nucleotides not matched to a gene: 2. The CDR3 DNA reads as TGTGCCAGCAGTTACTCCCAGGGGGGGAACACTGAAGCTTTCTTT. As protein: CASSYSQGGNTEAFF.

This clonotype has a handful of counts. CDR3 sequence (DNA): TGTGCCAGCAGTTACTCTTTAGGAGGGCCGACGAAGCAGGAAAAACTGTTTTTT. Residues: CASSYSLGGPTKQEKLFF. The V gene is TRBV6-5, the J gene TRBJ1-4; D uncertain. This CDR3 is 18 amino acids long. CDR1 is MNHEY and CDR2 is SVGAGI in the germline V gene. Trimming removed 0 bases from V and 8 bases from J, with 22 bases in between.

This clonotype was counted only a few times. The rearrangement joins TRBV4-2 to TRBJ2-3, with TRBD2 matching 7 bases. V gave up 4 bases and J gave up 2 bases; unmatched junction bases: 9. The CDR3 consists of 16 residues. The germline gives CDR1 LGHNA, CDR2 YNFKEQ. CDR3 coding DNA: TGTGCCAGCAGCCCGTTGGTGGGGGGGACCACAGATACGCAGTATTTT. This translates into CASSPLVGGTTDTQYF.

This clonotype showed up just a few times. The chain couples TRBV5-1 to TRBJ2-3; 9 nucleotides agree with TRBD2. Germline trimming cut 0 bases from V and 6 bases from J; bases unmatched to any gene: 8. Germline values: CDR1 SGHRS, CDR2 YFSETQ. The CDR3 extends over 16 amino acids. CDR3 sequence: CASSLALGLAYDTQYF. Written as DNA, the CDR3 is TGCGCCAGCAGCTTGGCCTTGGGACTAGCTTACGATACGCAGTATTTT.

V is TRBV7-9 and J is TRBJ1-2; D unresolved. The germline CDR1 and CDR2 sequences are SEHNR and FQNEAQ (reference sequence). V gave up 10 bases and J gave up 1 base, with 22 bases separating them. The length of the CDR3 is 16 residues. CDR3 bases: TGTGCCACCGGATTGGTGGGTGGAGAATATAACTATGGCTACACCTTC. Its translation: CATGLVGGEYNYGYTF. The complete variable domain, with remaining parts taken from reference TRBV7-9 and TRBJ1-2, reads DTGVSQNPRHKITKRGQNVTFRCDPISEHNRLYWYRQTLGQGPEFLTYFQNEAQLEKSRLLSDRFSAERPKGSFSTLEIQRTEQGDSAMYLCATGLVGGEYNYGYTFGSGTRLTVV.

This clonotype was observed a handful of times. The rearrangement joins TRBV28 to TRBJ2-7, with 11 nucleotides matching TRBD1. The junction had 8 bases not matched to a gene; V was cut back by 6 bases and J by 4 bases. CDR1 and CDR2 from the germline V gene are MDHEN and SYDVKM. There are 15 residues in the CDR3. CDR3 nucleotide sequence: TGTGCCAGCAGACCTGAGGGACAGGGGGTTTACGAGCAGTACGTC. It encodes CASRPEGQGVYEQYV.

The genes are TRBV12-3 or TRBV12-4 and TRBJ2-2, with a tentative D call TRBD2 (6 bases). The V and J ends lost 1 base and 3 bases respectively, with 9 bases between them. CDR3 size: 15 residues. The CDR3 loop reads CASSLGAGHTGELFF. As DNA, the CDR3 is TGTGCCAGCAGTTTAGGCGCGGGGCACACCGGGGAGCTGTTTTTT.

CDR3 in amino acids: CSANRGMETQYF. CDR3 DNA: TGCAGTGCTAACAGGGGTATGGAGACCCAGTACTTC. The rearrangement uses TRBV20-1 and TRBJ2-5, with TRBD1 matching 7 bases. Unmatched junction bases numbered 4, after V lost 4 bases and J lost 5 bases. Germline CDR1 and CDR2: DFQATT and SNEGSKA (reference sequence). CDR3 size: 12 residues.

This clonotype was recorded at least ten times. The chain is built from TRBV6-2 or TRBV6-3 and TRBJ1-1; 7 bases match TRBD1. Trimming at V came to 8 bases and at J to 4 bases, leaving 7 bases not matched to a gene. The germline CDR1 and CDR2 sequences are MNHEY and SVGEGT. CDR3 size: 13 residues. This chain's CDR3 is CASALQGLTEAFF. Here the CDR3 DNA reads TGTGCCAGCGCTTTACAGGGGCTCACTGAAGCTTTCTTT.

V is TRBV5-1 and J is TRBJ1-1, with TRBD1 as a possible D gene (5 bases). Germline V gene data show CDR1 as SGHRS and CDR2 as YFSETQ. The CDR3 is made up of 13 amino acids. V was clipped by 3 bases and J by 6 bases, with 12 bases between them. The chain's CDR3 is CASSWWGGAEAFF. CDR3 in DNA: TGCGCCAGCAGCTGGTGGGGAGGGGCTGAAGCTTTCTTT.

The chain couples TRBV5-5 to TRBJ2-5; D is possibly TRBD2 (6 bases). The CDR3 totals 16 residues. V lost 1 base and J 4 bases, leaving 17 bases between the germline ends. Germline CDR1 SGHKS, CDR2 YYEKEE (reference sequence). Here the CDR3 reads CASSLKPGDLRETQYF. DNA for the CDR3: TGTGCCAGCAGCTTGAAACCGGGGGATCTACGAGAGACCCAGTACTTC.

The chain joins TRBV5-1 to TRBJ2-5; D unresolved. The V end lost 5 bases, the J end lost 5 bases, and 16 bases lay between the germline ends. The CDR3 sequence is 14 residues long. Germline-derived CDR1 and CDR2 are SGHRS and YFSETQ. CDR3 nucleotides: TGCGCCAGCAGTTCCGGCAGGCCTAGGGAGACCCAGTACTTC. The encoded protein is CASSSGRPRETQYF.

V gene TRBV5-1 combines with J gene TRBJ2-3; D is tentatively TRBD1 or TRBD2 (5 bases each). This CDR3 contains 14 residues. Trimming cost V 2 bases and J 5 bases, with 12 bases left between them. The germline V gene has CDR1 SGHRS and CDR2 YFSETQ. CDR3 nucleotide sequence: TGCGCCAGCAGCTTAGAGGGGCGAAAAGATACGCAGTATTTT. This gives the protein CASSLEGRKDTQYF.